A single TCR beta chain is shown here with its context. The sample comes from a study of CD8 T cells in Susac syndrome. The RNA, roughly 0.45 to 1 ug, was put through reverse transcription using random hexamers. TCRdb re-called the immunoSEQ multiplex PCR reads with MiXCR, one entry per CDR3 protein. The sample lists about 150,000 distinct CDR3 sequences, 95% occurring once. The sequence was obtained from a human donor with Susac syndrome. The sample comprised CD8+ T cells from PBMCs.

CDR3 residues: CASSLGGRGNEQFF. Here the CDR3 DNA reads TGTGCCAGCAGCTTAGGCGGGAGAGGTAATGAGCAGTTCTTC. This rearrangement joins TRBV7-9 to TRBJ2-1, with 7 positions matching TRBD2. With V trimmed by 1 base and J by 7 bases, 4 bases remained unmatched. CDR3 size: 14 residues. Per germline, CDR1 SEHNR and CDR2 FQNEAQ (reference sequence).